This T cell receptor (beta chain) stems from a study of beta chain features in type 1 diabetes. Study information: When patients were set against healthy donors, age, gender and cell yields were similar.

The authors reverse transcribed all of the isolated RNA, so sequencing captured expressed TCRB transcripts. Assay: immunoSEQ multiplex PCR; the TCRdb copy retains only in-frame clones and omits some. Here the sample spans roughly 250,000 clones, around 21% being singletons. The CDR3 contains 13 residues. Germline lookup yields CDR1 LGHNA and CDR2 YSLEER. Between the trimmed V and J ends, which lost 0 bases and 16 bases, there was a span of 16 bases. Sorting produced populations that all topped 95% purity. This clone was seen only a few times. Its antigen is undetermined. Notes on the study in general: A pattern of fewer insertions and more deletions at VDJ junctions was seen in type 1 diabetes patients. For patients, the naive, central memory and Treg TCRB repertoires appeared more alike than for healthy donors. All four CD4+ subsets of Type 1 diabetes patients contained TCRB CDR3s that were moderately but significantly shorter.

This chain connects TRBV4-3 to TRBJ2-1; D gene uncertain. Sequences were obtained from naive CD4+ T cells from blood. The receptor's source is a woman aged 35 to 49 with type 1 diabetes. CDR3 in amino acids: CASSQDYLSTPFF. The CDR3 nucleotides read TGCGCCAGCAGCCAAGATTATCTTTCCACACCTTTCTTC.